This T cell receptor beta chain originates from a study of shared clonotypes between healthy human individuals. About this clone: Its antigen is still unknown.

Some clones are missing from TCRdb's copy, which holds only in-frame ones; the method was immunoSEQ multiplex PCR. The sample holds some 2 million clones; 85% to 95% are singletons and the top ten take 0.9% to 1.4%. Study observations and caveats: Represented diversity, genetic and exposure-history alike, was limited by few donors. Among the subsets, naive ones generally showed larger estimated richness than memory ones.

The trim removed 0 bases at V and 6 bases at J, leaving 12 bases unmatched. Germline V gene sequence: CDR1 SGHAT, CDR2 FQNNGV. This CDR3 is built from 17 residues. CD45RO negativity and positive selection for CCR7 defined naive CD8 cells, a population that excluded terminally differentiated effector memory CD45RA+ cells. Source material: naive CD8+ T cells sorted from blood. This TCR was recovered from a man between 18 and 29 years old in good health. This sequence joins TRBV11-2 and TRBJ2-7; 9 nucleotides match TRBD1. The CDR3 coding sequence is TGTGCCAGCAGCTTAGATCCCGGGACAGGGCCCTCCGGCGAGCAGTACTTC. It is translated as CASSLDPGTGPSGEQYF.